These T cell receptor beta chains were read from a single sample in a study of neurological immune-mediated disorders. In TCRdb, the 5' RACE reads were re-called with MiXCR into one record per CDR3 protein. The profile shows 70,000 or so distinct CDR3 sequences, 2.5% to 4% of them singletons. Source material: PBMCs. These receptors were collected from a woman between 45 and 65 years old with multiple sclerosis. The CDR3 runs from the conserved cysteine through the conserved F or W. D genes are given only for firm matches. A clone size is listed for some rows: how often the clone was seen (once, few, many), or a class if it is expanded.

v_call: TRBV24-1
d_call: -
clone_size: many
j_call: TRBJ2-1
cdr3_nt: TGTGCCACCCGGGGGCGGGGAAGCTCCTACAATGAGCAGTTCTTC
cdr3_aa: CATRGRGSSYNEQFF

v_call: TRBV12-3/TRBV12-4
d_call: -
clone_size: many
j_call: TRBJ2-3
cdr3_nt: TGTGCCAGCAGTCCCTGGGGGGCTAAAAGGAATACGCAGTATTTT
cdr3_aa: CASSPWGAKRNTQYF

v_call: TRBV20-1
d_call: TRBD2
clone_size: many
j_call: TRBJ2-1
cdr3_nt: TGCAGTGCTAGAGATCTGACAACTAGCGGGAGCTACAATGAGCAGTTCTTC
cdr3_aa: CSARDLTTSGSYNEQFF

v_call: TRBV11-2
d_call: -
clone_size: many
j_call: TRBJ2-2
cdr3_nt: TGTGCCAGCAGCTTTTTCACCGGGAGAAGAGCCGGGGAGCTGTTTTTT
cdr3_aa: CASSFFTGRRAGELFF

v_call: TRBV7-9
d_call: TRBD1
clone_size: many
j_call: TRBJ2-2
cdr3_nt: TGTGCCAGCAGCCGCACCTACAGGGGAACCGAGACCGGGGAGCTGTTTTTT
cdr3_aa: CASSRTYRGTETGELFF

v_call: TRBV15
d_call: TRBD1
clone_size: many
j_call: TRBJ1-6
cdr3_nt: TGTGCCACCAGCAGAGGTACAGGGGTTAGCTCCTATAATTCACCCCTCCACTTT
cdr3_aa: CATSRGTGVSSYNSPLHF

v_call: TRBV7-2
d_call: -
clone_size: many
j_call: TRBJ2-1
cdr3_nt: TGTGCCAGCAGCTTACGTATGGCTGAGCAGTTCTTC
cdr3_aa: CASSLRMAEQFF

v_call: TRBV20-1
d_call: -
clone_size: many
j_call: TRBJ1-2
cdr3_nt: TGCAGTGCTAGAGATGGCGGAGGTGGGGGAAGCTATGGCTACACCTTC
cdr3_aa: CSARDGGGGGSYGYTF

v_call: TRBV6-5
d_call: TRBD2
clone_size: many
j_call: TRBJ2-1
cdr3_nt: TGTGCCAGCAGTCTGGGAGCTAGCGGGAGCTACAATGAGCAGTTCTTC
cdr3_aa: CASSLGASGSYNEQFF

v_call: TRBV5-1
d_call: TRBD1
clone_size: many
j_call: TRBJ2-1
cdr3_nt: TGCGCCAGCAGCATGCGGACAGGGGGCCGGAACAATGAGCAGTTCTTC
cdr3_aa: CASSMRTGGRNNEQFF

v_call: TRBV10-3
d_call: TRBD1
clone_size: many
j_call: TRBJ1-5
cdr3_nt: TGTGCCATCAGCCAACAGGTACAGGGGAGCAATCAGCCCCAGCATTTT
cdr3_aa: CAISQQVQGSNQPQHF

v_call: TRBV4-1
d_call: -
clone_size: many
j_call: TRBJ2-7
cdr3_nt: TGCGCCAGCAGCCAAGATAGGACAGCAACCCATATGGGGGCCTACGAGCAGTACTTC
cdr3_aa: CASSQDRTATHMGAYEQYF

v_call: TRBV11-2
d_call: -
clone_size: -
j_call: TRBJ1-1
cdr3_nt: TGTGCCAGCAGCTTCCTGGGCATGAACACTGAAGCTTTCTTT
cdr3_aa: CASSFLGMNTEAFF

v_call: TRBV5-6
d_call: TRBD2
clone_size: many
j_call: TRBJ2-7
cdr3_nt: TGTGCCAGCAGCTCCATAGCGGGAGCAACCTACGAGCAGTACTTC
cdr3_aa: CASSSIAGATYEQYF

v_call: TRBV12-3/TRBV12-4
d_call: -
clone_size: many
j_call: TRBJ2-1
cdr3_nt: TGTGCCAGCAGTTCCCGGGATGAGCAGTTCTTC
cdr3_aa: CASSSRDEQFF

v_call: TRBV28
d_call: TRBD1
clone_size: many
j_call: TRBJ1-3
cdr3_nt: TGTGCCAGCAGAGTCCTCAGGGGGCCGGGTGGAAACACCATATATTTT
cdr3_aa: CASRVLRGPGGNTIYF

v_call: TRBV5-5
d_call: -
clone_size: many
j_call: TRBJ1-1
cdr3_nt: TGTGCCAGCTCGGGGGGGCCCGACACTGAAGCTTTCTTT
cdr3_aa: CASSGGPDTEAFF